The 20 T cell receptor beta chains below all came from one sample that was sequenced in a study of T cells in Graves' hyperthyroidism and ophthalmopathy. What was amplified from RNA transcripts were TCR beta CDR3 regions. HTBI primers were used for first-round RT-PCR of the TCR CDR3. A single record per CDR3 protein comes from TCRdb applying MiXCR to the multiplex PCR reads. The sample records about 210,000 distinct CDR3 sequences, 17% being singletons. Sequenced: blood. All receptors derive from a man over 45 with Graves' hyperthyroidism.

The chain employs TRBV6-4 and TRBJ1-2, with 9 bases identical to TRBD1. CDR3 size: 15 residues. The junction had 3 bases not matched to a gene; V was cut back by 0 bases and J by 4 bases. CDR1 and CDR2 (germline): MRHNA, SNTAGT. The CDR3 loop is CASSDSETGGYGYTF. CDR3 coding DNA: TGTGCCAGCAGTGACTCGGAGACAGGGGGCTATGGCTACACCTTC.

As concerns this clonotype: The CDR3 ends on some other residue instead of the conserved phenylalanine or tryptophan, so this is likely a read error. The J gene is TRBJ2-7, the V gene TRBV7-2; 9 nucleotides line up with TRBD2. The V gene's germline CDR1 is SGHTA and CDR2 FQGNSA. V was pared by 5 bases and J by 2 bases, with 7 bases of the junction left unmatched. The CDR3 is made up of 15 amino acids. The CDR3 sequence: CASSEVAGVAYEQYL. The DNA for the CDR3 is TGTGCCAGCAGCGAGGTAGCGGGGGTGGCCTACGAGCAGTACCTC.

This clonotype was counted between two and nine times. V is TRBV9 and J is TRBJ2-7, with D tentatively TRBD1 (5 bases). This CDR3 spans 14 amino acids. V was pared by 3 bases and J by 1 base, with 11 bases between. The germline gives CDR1 SGDLS, CDR2 YYNGEE. CDR3: CASSADTHSYEQYF. CDR3 DNA: TGTGCCAGCAGCGCGGACACCCATTCCTACGAGCAGTACTTC. Looking up the rest from reference TRBV9 and TRBJ2-7 gives the full variable domain: DSGVTQTPKHLITATGQRVTLRCSPRSGDLSVYWYQQSLDQGLQFLIQYYNGEERAKGNILERFSAQQFPDLHSELNLSSLELGDSALYFCASSADTHSYEQYFGPGTRLTVT.

This clonotype was seen many times. This chain connects TRBV7-2 to TRBJ2-1; 9 positions match TRBD1. This CDR3 region has 18 residues. Trimming at V came to 5 bases and at J to 2 bases, leaving 13 bases not matched to a gene. CDR1 is SGHTA and CDR2 is FQGNSA in the germline V gene. CDR3 sequence reads: CASSQTKHGQGTYNEQFF. The CDR3 DNA reads as TGTGCCAGCAGCCAAACGAAACACGGACAGGGGACCTACAATGAGCAGTTCTTC.

This clonotype has ten or more counts. The chain has TRBV7-9 and TRBJ2-7; TRBD1 matches 9 bases. The CDR3 totals 16 residues. Germline CDR1 and CDR2: SEHNR and FQNEAQ (reference sequence). Trimming removed 1 base from V and 3 bases from J; junction bases left unmatched: 7. This CDR3 is CASSLVTGGPHYEQYF. The CDR3 nucleotides are TGTGCCAGCAGCTTAGTGACAGGGGGGCCCCACTACGAGCAGTACTTC.

This clonotype came up a few times. The rearrangement links TRBV5-1 to TRBJ2-4; 7 bases map to TRBD1. The CDR3 consists of 16 residues. Germline loops: CDR1 SGHRS, CDR2 YFSETQ. Trimming at V came to 5 bases and at J to 3 bases, leaving 11 bases not matched to a gene. CDR3 sequence (DNA): TGCGCCAGCAGACAAAAGGGGGCGTTTGGCAAAAACATTCAGTACTTC. Amino acids: CASRQKGAFGKNIQYF.

Details on this clonotype: One junction end does not reproduce the germline sequence, and a read error may be involved. V gene TRBV6-4 combines with J gene TRBJ2-3; a possible D gene is TRBD2 (6 bases). The CDR3 contains 13 residues. Germline CDR1 MRHNA, CDR2 SNTAGT. The CDR3 bases are TGTACCAGCAGTGCGCGGGACACAGATACGCAGTATTTT. Encoded protein: CTSSARDTDTQYF.

V is TRBV20-1 and J is TRBJ2-1; D possibly corresponds to TRBD2 (6 bases). The V and J ends lost 3 bases and 5 bases respectively, with 17 bases between them. Germline CDR1 DFQATT, CDR2 SNEGSKA (reference sequence). The CDR3 sequence is 15 residues long. The chain's CDR3 is CSASRNYLANNEQFF. DNA for the CDR3: TGCAGTGCTAGTCGTAATTATCTAGCGAACAATGAGCAGTTCTTC.

In this sample, this clonotype turned up a few times. V and J are TRBV5-1 and TRBJ2-5, with 8 positions matching TRBD1. The ends lost 4 bases at V and 4 bases at J; junction bases unmatched: 6. The germline gives CDR1 SGHRS, CDR2 YFSETQ. The CDR3 spans 14 residues. The CDR3 sequence: CASSAGQGRETQYF. CDR3 in DNA: TGCGCCAGCAGCGCTGGACAGGGACGAGAGACCCAGTACTTC.

This clonotype was observed many times. The chain is built from TRBV10-1 and TRBJ2-3; 8 bases are a match to TRBD2. Germline V gene lookup returns CDR1 WNHNN and CDR2 SYGVQD (reference sequence). Trimming cost V 6 bases and J 4 bases; bases outside gene matches: 9. This CDR3 has 15 residues. The CDR3 region has the DNA TGCGCCAGCAGCGATAGCGGGGAGGGTGCAGATACGCAGTATTTT. This codes for CASSDSGEGADTQYF.

This clonotype was seen a handful of times. The chain carries TRBV20-1 and TRBJ1-4; a possible D gene is TRBD1 (5 bases). CDR3 length equals 11 residues. V was clipped by 5 bases and J by 7 bases, with 8 bases between them. The germline V gene has CDR1 DFQATT and CDR2 SNEGSKA (reference sequence). This chain's CDR3 is CSAWGSEKLFF. The CDR3 nucleotides read TGCAGTGCTTGGGGGAGTGAAAAACTGTTTTTT.

This clonotype was seen ten or more times. V is TRBV28 and J is TRBJ1-5; tentatively, D is TRBD1 (5 bases). Germline lookup yields CDR1 MDHEN and CDR2 SYDVKM. The CDR3 consists of 13 residues. Trimming removed 5 bases from V and 7 bases from J, with 12 bases in between. CDR3 in DNA: TGTGCCAGCAGTAACAGGTACGACCAGCCCCAGCATTTT. Protein: CASSNRYDQPQHF.

Worth noting for this clonotype: Since a much larger clone is just one base distant, this may be a read error. The chain combines TRBV4-1 with TRBJ2-3; D perhaps matches TRBD1 (6 bases). Per germline, CDR1 MGHRA and CDR2 YSYEKL. The CDR3 spans 13 residues. CDR3 residues: CARSQDNRVTQYF. The CDR3, as DNA: TGCGCCAGAAGCCAAGATAACAGGGTAACGCAGTATTTT.

This clonotype was detected many times. The V call is TRBV6-1, the J call TRBJ2-5, with D possibly called TRBD1 or TRBD2 (5 bases each). V gave up 5 bases and J gave up 5 bases, with 12 bases separating them. CDR3 length: 13 amino acids. Germline assignment: CDR1 MNHNS and CDR2 SASEGT. This chain's CDR3 is CASSYRGPETQYF. The DNA for the CDR3 is TGTGCCAGCAGTTACCGGGGACCCGAGACCCAGTACTTC.

At least ten counts were recorded for this clonotype. The chain uses TRBV7-8 and TRBJ1-3; no clear D. V was pared by 1 base and J by 0 bases, with 7 bases between. This CDR3 contains 15 residues. Germline CDR1 reads SGHVS; CDR2 reads FQNEAQ. DNA for the CDR3: TGTGCCAGCAGCTTAGTCTTGTCCTCTGGAAACACCATATATTTT. Residues: CASSLVLSSGNTIYF. The entire variable domain, with the rest obtained from reference TRBV7-8 and TRBJ1-3, is as follows: GAGVSQSPRYKVAKRGQDVALRCDPISGHVSLFWYQQALGQGPEFLTYFQNEAQLDKSGLPSDRFFAERPEGSVSTLKIQRTQQEDSAVYLCASSLVLSSGNTIYFGEGSWLTVV.

The rearrangement uses TRBV20-1 and TRBJ2-5; D ambiguous. The V gene's germline CDR1 is DFQATT and CDR2 SNEGSKA (reference sequence). This CDR3 is built from 12 residues. CDR3 sequence (DNA): TGCAGCCTACGGAATTACCAAGAGACCCAGTACTTC. Translation gives CSLRNYQETQYF.

The V and J genes are TRBV19 and TRBJ1-5; unclear D gene. CDR1 is LNHDA, CDR2 SQIVND, per germline (reference sequence). The CDR3 is 14 residues long. V was cut by 6 bases and J by 9 bases, with 18 bases left in between. CDR3 in DNA: TGTGCCAGTAGACAGTCCGGGGTCCAGTGGCCCCAGCATTTT. Protein: CASRQSGVQWPQHF. The full variable domain, its missing parts supplied by reference TRBV19 and TRBJ1-5, is DGGITQSPKYLFRKEGQNVTLSCEQNLNHDAMYWYRQDPGQGLRLIYYSQIVNDFQKGDIAEGYSVSREKKESFPLTVTSAQKNPTAFYLCASRQSGVQWPQHFGDGTRLSIL.

This clonotype was observed a few times. CDR3 in DNA: TGTGCCAGCAGCTTCGACAGGGGGCGAACCTATGGCTACACCTTC. This sequence encodes CASSFDRGRTYGYTF. The gene calls are TRBV7-2 and TRBJ1-2, with 10 bases matching TRBD1. The CDR3 is 15 residues long. J lost 4 bases, V lost 3 bases, and 5 bases had no gene match. Germline CDR1 and CDR2: SGHTA and FQGNSA.

This clonotype was counted at least ten times. The rearrangement joins TRBV12-3 or TRBV12-4 to TRBJ2-7; TRBD1 agrees at 7 bases. CDR3 length: 14 residues. With 6 bases clipped from V and 4 bases from J, the junction kept 9 bases outside the gene matches. For the CDR3, the DNA is TGTGCCAGCAGCGACAGGGTATCTTGGTACGAGCAGTACTTC. This gives the protein CASSDRVSWYEQYF.

Many counts were recorded for this clonotype. The CDR3 region is CASSRTVTGELFF. DNA for the CDR3: TGTGCCAGCAGCCGGACGGTCACCGGGGAGCTGTTTTTT. This chain uses TRBV11-2 with TRBJ2-2; D ambiguous. The CDR3 covers 13 residues. Trimming took off 5 bases at V and 4 bases at J, with 8 bases between the two ends. The germline V gene encodes CDR1 SGHAT and CDR2 FQNNGV.